One sample yielded the 10 T cell receptor beta chains listed below, sequenced in a study of T cell repertoires in cytomegalovirus infection. The antigens of these receptors remain unknown. TCRdb re-derived calls from the reads in MiXCR, one entry per CDR3 protein. The table shows about 27,000 distinct CDR3 sequences, with about 20% occurring only once. Sequencing was performed on CD8+ T cells from cultured PBMCs, taken from culture after CMV antigen stimulation. Every receptor here comes from a human donor in good health (CMV status not recorded). Some clones in this sample may be carry-over from other donors' samples.

This sequence joins TRBV7-6 and TRBJ1-2; no clear D. This CDR3 is 15 amino acids long. Germline V gives CDR1 SGHVS, CDR2 FNYEAQ. The V and J ends lost 5 bases and 5 bases respectively, with 18 bases between them. CDR3 loop: CASSPRTRMSYGYTF. In DNA form, the CDR3 reads TGTGCCAGCAGCCCCCGGACCAGGATGTCGTATGGCTACACCTTC.

The chain joins TRBV11-2 to TRBJ2-1; D is perhaps TRBD2 (6 bases). Germline assignment: CDR1 SGHAT and CDR2 FQNNGV. V was pared by 5 bases and J by 2 bases, with 13 bases between. The CDR3 loop spans 15 amino acids. CDR3 region: CASSLRWGAYNEQFF. Written as DNA, the CDR3 is TGTGCCAGCAGCCTCCGGTGGGGGGCCTACAATGAGCAGTTCTTC.

The chain employs TRBV28 and TRBJ2-7, with D uncertain. The V gene's germline CDR1 is MDHEN and CDR2 SYDVKM. V lost 7 bases to trimming and J lost 0 bases, with 13 bases between them. The CDR3 is made up of 14 amino acids. Written as DNA, the CDR3 is TGTGCCAGCACCCGAAGCTCGGGCTCCTACGAGCAGTACTTC. Translation: CASTRSSGSYEQYF.

The chain carries TRBV24-1 and TRBJ2-5; tentative D call: TRBD1 (6 bases). The ends were cut back, 7 bases at V and 5 bases at J, with 16 bases in the middle. Germline CDR1 is KGHDR and CDR2 is SFDVKD. CDR3 length: 14 residues. CDR3 nucleotide sequence: TGTGCCACCAGAAGCACAGGGAGTAGGGAGACCCAGTACTTC. Translation gives CATRSTGSRETQYF.

The chain combines TRBV2 with TRBJ2-7, with 15 positions matching TRBD2. Germline trimming cut 7 bases from V and 4 bases from J; bases unmatched to any gene: 14. Per the germline V gene, CDR1 is SNHLY and CDR2 is FYNNEI. CDR3 size: 18 residues. The CDR3 DNA sequence: TGTGCCAGCAACATCGGACTAGCGGGAGGGCCGTTCTCGTACGAGCAGTACTTC. It specifies CASNIGLAGGPFSYEQYF.

The table lists this clonotype with many counts. This chain links TRBV10-3 with TRBJ2-1; 11 positions agree with TRBD2. With 8 bases clipped from V and 7 bases from J, the junction kept 4 bases outside the gene matches. Germline V CDR1 and CDR2: ENHRY, SYGVKD. The CDR3 covers 13 residues. The chain's CDR3 is CAIGTSGLNEQFF. CDR3 bases: TGTGCCATCGGGACTAGCGGCTTGAATGAGCAGTTCTTC.

The chain joins TRBV7-6 to TRBJ1-6; D uncertain. CDR3 length: 15 amino acids. CDR1 and CDR2 from the germline V gene are SGHVS and FNYEAQ. V gave up 2 bases and J gave up 8 bases, with 13 bases separating them. CDR3 sequence (DNA): TGTGCCAGCAGCTTATCCAGCCCAGGTGATTCACCCCTCCACTTT. It specifies CASSLSSPGDSPLHF.

V is TRBV11-2 and J is TRBJ1-6, with D perhaps matching TRBD1 (5 bases). The CDR3 loop spans 14 amino acids. CDR1 SGHAT and CDR2 FQNNGV come from the germline V gene. V was trimmed by 7 bases and J by 6 bases, leaving 13 bases between them. Written as DNA, the CDR3 is TGTGCCAGCACCCCGGGACGATCTAATTCACCCCTCCACTTT. Amino acid sequence: CASTPGRSNSPLHF.

The chain employs TRBV5-6 and TRBJ2-7, with 7 positions matching TRBD1. From germline, CDR1 is SGHDT and CDR2 YYEEEE. There are 13 residues in the CDR3. The J segment lost 1 base and the V segment lost 7 bases, leaving 5 bases of the junction unmatched. The CDR3 protein is CASYDRESYEQYF. The DNA of the CDR3 is TGTGCCAGCTACGACAGGGAGTCCTACGAGCAGTACTTC.

This clonotype was counted a few times. V gene TRBV28 combines with J gene TRBJ1-2; D is unresolved. The CDR3 spans 13 residues. V was cut by 3 bases and J by 3 bases, with 8 bases left in between. The germline CDR1 and CDR2 sequences are MDHEN and SYDVKM. CDR3 sequence reads: CASSLVGDYGYTF. In nucleotides, the CDR3 is TGTGCCAGCAGTTTGGTCGGGGACTATGGCTACACCTTC.